This entry concerns a single TCR beta chain. The antigen remains unidentified. The entry originates in a study of T-cell reconstitution after alpha-beta-depleted transplantation in children. Construction of the TCRbeta library involved unique molecular identifiers. Each CDR3 protein is one row after TCRdb ran MiXCR on the PCR reads. The sample shows just over 950,000 distinct CDR3 sequences, roughly 29% of them seen only once. Study results and caveats: Approximately two months post-transplant, alpha-beta T cells reportedly originated from several hundred expanded graft clones. Newly produced T cells mostly provided counts and TCRbeta diversity after one year, as hyperexpanded clones declined. The study traced high day-60 TCRbeta diversity in some patients to surviving recipient T cells and thymic progenitors.

This specimen was PBMCs, mostly from graft donor cells, taken 360 days after TCRalphabeta/CD19-depleted stem cell transplant. The TCR originated in a boy in the first two years of life who had a stem cell transplant for SCID, so the T cells may come from the graft donor.

The CDR3 region has the DNA TGCGCCAGCAGCGAAGGGACAGGGGGCTTATGGAGGCAAGAGACCCAGTACTTC. It is translated as CASSEGTGGLWRQETQYF. This sequence joins TRBV5-1 and TRBJ2-5, with 12 bases aligning to TRBD1. V gave up 4 bases and J gave up 2 bases; unmatched junction bases: 12. CDR3 length: 18 amino acids. The germline CDR1 and CDR2 sequences are SGHRS and YFSETQ.